This T cell receptor (beta chain) emerged from a study of blood T cell repertoires in COVID-19. Study overall: T cells, B-cell-depleted T cells, or PBMCs supplied cDNA or gDNA.

Authors' processing steps: From reference gene primer amplification, estimates of nucleated cell counts were derived. Profiling relied on immunoSEQ multiplex PCR, and the TCRdb table lists in-frame clones only, not all of them. The V and J calls and clone size are taken from that table; D and trimming were inferred from the DNA. The sample shows roughly 130,000 clones, around 87% of them seen only once. CDR3 length: 15 residues. V was shortened by 10 bases and J by 4 bases, with 20 bases between the two germline ends. Per germline, CDR1 MNHEY and CDR2 SVGAGI. The chain links TRBV6-5 to TRBJ1-5, with a tentative D call TRBD1 (5 bases). Material: peripheral blood. This clonotype originated in a woman aged 60-70 years with acute or convalescent COVID-19. For the CDR3, the DNA is TGTGCCACCTGCCCTGAACAGGTCTGTAATCAGCCCCAGCATTTT. Its protein product is CATCPEQVCNQPQHF.